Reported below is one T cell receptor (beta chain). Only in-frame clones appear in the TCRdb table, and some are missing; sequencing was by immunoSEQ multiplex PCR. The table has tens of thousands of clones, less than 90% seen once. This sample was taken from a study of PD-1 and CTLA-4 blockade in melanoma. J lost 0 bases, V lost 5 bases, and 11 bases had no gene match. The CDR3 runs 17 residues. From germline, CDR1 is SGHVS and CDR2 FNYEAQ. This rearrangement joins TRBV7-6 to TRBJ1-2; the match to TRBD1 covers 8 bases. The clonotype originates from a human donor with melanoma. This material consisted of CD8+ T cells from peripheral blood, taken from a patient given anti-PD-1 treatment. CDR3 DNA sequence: TGTGCCAGCAGCAAAACAGGGGGGCAAACTTCTAACTATGGCTACACCTTC. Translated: CASSKTGGQTSNYGYTF.